The following is a TCR beta chain sequence with its context. The sample comes from a study of CD8 T cells in Susac syndrome. Healthy donors served as age- and sex-matched controls. Random hexamers were used to reverse transcribe an amount of about 0.5 to 1 ug RNA. MiXCR, applied by TCRdb to the immunoSEQ multiplex PCR reads, yields one record per CDR3 protein. The sample holds approximately 150,000 distinct CDR3 sequences; 93% are singletons and the top ten take approximately 0.14%. The V and J ends lost 3 bases and 0 bases respectively, with 11 bases between them. The germline V gene encodes CDR1 DFQATT and CDR2 SNEGSKA (reference sequence). The CDR3 is made up of 14 amino acids.

The sequenced sample consisted of CD4+ T cells from PBMCs. The V and J genes are TRBV20-1 and TRBJ1-2; TRBD1 is a possible D gene (5 bases). The TCR comes from a human donor in good health. CDR3 amino acids: CSASGQGPNYGYTF. CDR3 DNA: TGCAGTGCTAGTGGGCAGGGACCTAACTATGGCTACACCTTC.